This T cell receptor (beta chain) was sequenced for a study of cytomegalovirus exposure and HLA in healthy donors. Primers included in the PCR were 60 Vbeta and 13 Jbeta primers. The repertoire was sequenced with immunoSEQ multiplex PCR; TCRdb's copy has only in-frame clones and lacks some. The table has about 270,000 clones, 70% to 90% seen once. Details on this clone: Its antigen is still unknown.

Findings and limits, study-wide: TCR beta chains associated with HLA were, in a later analysis, more clonally expanded than equally common others.

Germline V gene sequence: CDR1 MGHDK, CDR2 SYGVNS. With 6 bases clipped from V and 4 bases from J, the junction kept 4 bases outside the gene matches. This CDR3 spans 15 amino acids. What was sequenced was PBMCs. This sequence joins TRBV25-1 and TRBJ1-3; 12 nucleotides match TRBD1. The receptor comes from a man in his forties in good health and CMV-seropositive. The CDR3 here is CASRGTGGTGNTIYF. CDR3 DNA: TGTGCCAGCAGAGGGACAGGGGGCACAGGAAACACCATATATTTT.